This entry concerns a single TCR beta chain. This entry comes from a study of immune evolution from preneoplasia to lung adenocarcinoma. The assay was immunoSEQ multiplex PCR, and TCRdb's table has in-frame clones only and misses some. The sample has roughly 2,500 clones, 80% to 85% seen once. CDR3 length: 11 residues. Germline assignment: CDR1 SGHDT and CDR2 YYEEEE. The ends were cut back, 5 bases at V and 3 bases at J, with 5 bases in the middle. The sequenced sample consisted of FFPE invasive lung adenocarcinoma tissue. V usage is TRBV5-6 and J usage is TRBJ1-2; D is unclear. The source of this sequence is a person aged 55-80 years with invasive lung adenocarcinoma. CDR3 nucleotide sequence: TGTGCCAGCAGACTGGACTATGGCTACACCTTC. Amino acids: CASRLDYGYTF.